Following are 17 T cell receptor beta chains from one sample sequenced in a study of blood T cell repertoires in COVID-19 (dated by TCRdb to 2019 to 2021). Library generation was performed with the immunoSEQ multiplex PCR assay. TCRdb holds this immuneACCESS table with in-frame rearrangements only. Some clones are missing; in checked studies, unresolved V genes explain under half, and the rest has no known cause. For this sample there are approximately 260,000 clones; more than 85% appear just once. In total, the top ten clones hold around 3.6% of the sample. Sequenced sample: peripheral blood. The origin of the receptors is a man between 18 and 29 years old with active or convalescent COVID-19.

V is TRBV7-2 and J is TRBJ2-7; D perhaps matches TRBD1 (7 bases). V was pared by 2 bases and J by 6 bases, with 17 bases between. The V gene's germline CDR1 is SGHTA and CDR2 FQGNSA. CDR3 length: 15 amino acids. The CDR3 here is CASSLRGQAGSEQYF. For the CDR3, the DNA is TGTGCCAGCAGCTTAAGAGGACAGGCCGGGAGCGAGCAGTACTTC.

The chain combines TRBV27 with TRBJ2-7; D is unresolved. This CDR3 is 12 amino acids long. From germline, CDR1 is MNHEY and CDR2 SMNVEV (reference sequence). Trimming took 10 bases from V and 4 from J, leaving 14 bases between them. CDR3 in amino acids: CATGRFQYEQYF. The CDR3 DNA reads as TGTGCCACCGGCAGGTTTCAGTACGAGCAGTACTTC.

V usage is TRBV11-1 and J usage is TRBJ2-5, with D uncertain. The germline V gene has CDR1 SGHAT and CDR2 FQDESV (reference sequence). Trimming removed 3 bases at V and 1 base at J, with 9 bases between. CDR3 size: 14 residues. CDR3 sequence (DNA): TGTGCCAGCAGCTTTTCTCCCCCCCAAGAGACCCAGTACTTC. Protein sequence: CASSFSPPQETQYF.

This clone has a handful of counts. The chain couples TRBV6-5 to TRBJ1-1; D is perhaps TRBD1 (6 bases). The CDR3 is 11 amino acids. CDR1 is MNHEY, CDR2 SVGAGI, per germline. V was cut by 10 bases and J by 8 bases, with 14 bases left in between. The CDR3 sequence: CATKRTAEAFF. CDR3 sequence (DNA): TGTGCCACGAAGAGGACAGCCGAAGCTTTCTTT.

There are a few counts of this clone. J is TRBJ1-3 and V is TRBV7-9, with unresolved D. Deletions cut 0 bases from V and 7 bases from J, with 7 bases between. Per the germline V gene, CDR1 is SEHNR and CDR2 is FQNEAQ (reference sequence). The CDR3 consists of 13 residues. This CDR3 reads CASSLAERNTIYF. CDR3 coding DNA: TGTGCCAGCAGCTTAGCTGAGAGGAACACCATATATTTT.

The chain links TRBV28 to TRBJ2-1; D might be TRBD1 (5 bases). Germline CDR1 is MDHEN and CDR2 is SYDVKM. The CDR3 length is 15 residues. Deletions cut 8 bases from V and 9 bases from J, with 23 bases between. CDR3 coding DNA: TGTGCCAGCCCACCGCCCCGGACAATATGGGGTGAGCAGTTCTTC. Amino acid sequence: CASPPPRTIWGEQFF.

The genes are TRBV5-6 and TRBJ1-2, with TRBD1 matching 12 bases. The CDR3 extends over 18 amino acids. The V gene end was trimmed by 4 bases and the J gene end by 3 bases; junction bases not matched to a gene: 13. In germline, CDR1 is SGHDT, CDR2 YYEEEE. The CDR3 coding sequence is TGTGCCAGCAGCGCACAGGGGGACAGGGGGCGAATCTACTATGGCTACACCTTC. Protein: CASSAQGDRGRIYYGYTF.

The V call is TRBV20-1, the J call TRBJ2-7; D call uncertain. V shed 5 bases and J shed 6 bases, with 11 bases lying between them. The CDR3 spans 11 residues. The germline V gene encodes CDR1 DFQATT and CDR2 SNEGSKA (reference sequence). The CDR3 coding sequence is TGCAGTGCTTCCGAGATTTCCGAGCAGTACTTC. Protein: CSASEISEQYF.

V gene TRBV3-1 (or the pseudogene TRBV3-2) combines with J gene TRBJ2-7, with a weak D call TRBD1 (5 bases). Trimming shortened V by 8 bases and J by 4 bases, and 9 bases separated the two germline ends. This CDR3 region has 11 residues. From germline, CDR1 is LGHDT and CDR2 YNNKEL (reference sequence). As DNA, the CDR3 is TGTGCCAGCGGGGCCTTATACGAGCAGTACTTC. Amino acid sequence: CASGALYEQYF.

Only a few counts were recorded for this clone. J is TRBJ2-7 and V is TRBV27, with TRBD1 matching over 7 bases. Losses at the gene ends were 4 bases for V and 0 bases for J; bases not matched to a gene: 6. Germline loops: CDR1 MNHEY, CDR2 SMNVEV (reference sequence). CDR3 length equals 15 residues. The CDR3 DNA sequence: TGTGCCAGCAGTTCCGTCGGGACAGTCTCCTACGAGCAGTACTTC. Its protein product is CASSSVGTVSYEQYF.

This clone was counted many times. The chain is built from TRBV5-5 and TRBJ1-4; 9 bases fit TRBD1. V shed 0 bases, J shed 7 bases, and the junction held 7 bases outside the gene matches. Germline lookup yields CDR1 SGHKS and CDR2 YYEKEE (reference sequence). This CDR3 comprises 16 residues. In DNA form, the CDR3 reads TGTGCCAGCAGCTTGGCCCCGGGGACAGGGATTGAAAAACTGTTTTTT. It codes for CASSLAPGTGIEKLFF.

This chain joins TRBV5-1 and TRBJ2-5; D unclear. The V gene lost 0 bases and the J gene lost 1 base, with 7 bases spanning the gap. The CDR3 is made up of 14 amino acids. Germline V CDR1 and CDR2: SGHRS, YFSETQ. CDR3 loop: CASSLDSSQETQYF. CDR3 bases: TGCGCCAGCAGCTTGGACAGTAGCCAAGAGACCCAGTACTTC.

The chain uses TRBV28 and TRBJ1-1, with a tentative D call TRBD1 (6 bases). V lost 3 bases to trimming and J lost 0 bases, with 11 bases between them. The CDR3 contains 15 residues. The V gene's germline CDR1 is MDHEN and CDR2 SYDVKM. The chain's CDR3 is CASSFRGVVNTEAFF. CDR3 nucleotide sequence: TGTGCCAGCAGTTTCAGGGGCGTCGTGAACACTGAAGCTTTCTTT.

About this clone itself: This specimen includes other DNA sequences encoding the same CDR3. The V gene is TRBV24-1, the J gene TRBJ2-3; D remains ambiguous. The length of the CDR3 is 15 residues. Trimming took off 1 base at V and 0 bases at J, with 7 bases between the two ends. Germline values: CDR1 KGHDR, CDR2 SFDVKD. CDR3 coding DNA: TGTGCCACCAGTGATTTTTCGGGTAGCACAGATACGCAGTATTTT. Protein product: CATSDFSGSTDTQYF.

The gene calls are TRBV3-1 (or the pseudogene TRBV3-2) and TRBJ1-1; D ambiguous. V gave up 2 bases and J gave up 9 bases, with 7 bases separating them. CDR3 length equals 11 residues. Germline lookup yields CDR1 LGHDT and CDR2 YNNKEL (reference sequence). The CDR3 DNA reads TGTGCCAGCAGCCAAAACAGACAAGCTTTCTTT. This encodes CASSQNRQAFF.

The chain carries TRBV12-3 or TRBV12-4 and TRBJ1-2, with a possible D match to TRBD1 (5 bases). This CDR3 is built from 13 residues. Trimming left V 7 bases short and J 4 bases short, with 13 bases between. This CDR3 is CASTFRVPYGYTF. DNA of the CDR3: TGTGCCAGCACCTTCAGGGTCCCCTATGGCTACACCTTC.

The V gene is TRBV24-1, the J gene TRBJ1-2, with 9 bases aligning to TRBD1. The CDR3 is 13 amino acids. CDR1 is KGHDR and CDR2 is SFDVKD in the germline V gene. V trimming: 4 bases; J trimming: 6 bases; junction bases outside the gene matches: 2. CDR3 in amino acids: CATSDHRGHGYTF. The CDR3 DNA reads TGTGCCACCAGTGACCACAGGGGGCATGGCTACACCTTC.